This T cell receptor (beta chain) is from a study of T cell responses to AZD1222 COVID-19 vaccine. The germline V and J ends were trimmed by 3 bases and 4 bases, with 9 bases remaining between them. This CDR3 contains 14 residues. Germline CDR1 is SGHTA and CDR2 is FQGTGA. The assay was immunoSEQ multiplex PCR, and TCRdb's table has in-frame clones only and misses some. This table holds 60,000 to 75,000 clones, less than 90% found once. This TCR was sampled from an adult in good health. The gene calls are TRBV7-3 and TRBJ1-4; no clear D. The sample here was peripheral blood, taken on day 0 of AZD1222 vaccination. The CDR3 sequence: CASSFGGFNEKLFF. The DNA for the CDR3 is TGTGCCAGCAGCTTTGGCGGTTTTAATGAAAAACTGTTTTTT.